The 25 T cell receptor beta chains in this list originate from one sample, sequenced in a study of cytomegalovirus exposure and HLA in healthy donors. Both 60 Vbeta primers and 13 Jbeta primers went into the PCR. Measured with immunoSEQ multiplex PCR; TCRdb has only the in-frame clones, and not every one. The sample lists 100,000 to 150,000 clones, 81% seen once, with roughly 1.8% in the top ten. The material sequenced was PBMCs. These receptors all come from a man between 18 and 35 years old in good health and CMV-seronegative.

The rearrangement uses TRBV2 and TRBJ1-5, with D possibly matching TRBD1 (6 bases). There are 14 residues in the CDR3. Trimming shortened V by 3 bases and J by 3 bases, and 9 bases separated the two germline ends. The V gene's germline CDR1 is SNHLY and CDR2 FYNNEI. CDR3 DNA sequence: TGTGCCAGCAGTGACACAGGGTTCAATCAGCCCCAGCATTTT. Translating gives CASSDTGFNQPQHF.

The chain employs TRBV18 and TRBJ1-1; unclear D gene. Germline CDR1 KGHSH, CDR2 LQKENI. The CDR3 runs to 13 residues. V was clipped by 2 bases and J by 3 bases, with 7 bases between them. CDR3 loop: CASSPSGYTEAFF. For the CDR3, the DNA is TGTGCCAGCTCACCATCGGGTTACACTGAAGCTTTCTTT.

In this sample, this clone turned up a few times. The rearrangement uses TRBV19 and TRBJ2-7, with D perhaps matching TRBD2 (5 bases). Trimming took off 7 bases at V and 6 bases at J, with 16 bases between the two ends. This CDR3 spans 13 amino acids. Per the germline V gene, CDR1 is LNHDA and CDR2 is SQIVND (reference sequence). The CDR3 coding sequence is TGTGCCAGTATAGGTCGGACTCCCAGCGAGCAGTACTTC. It codes for CASIGRTPSEQYF.

The count of this clone is one. The genes are TRBV6-5 and TRBJ2-2; D uncertain. This CDR3 has 13 amino acids. Germline V gives CDR1 MNHEY, CDR2 SVGAGI. V shed 5 bases and J shed 4 bases, with 8 bases lying between them. The CDR3 region is CASSLGVTGELFF. CDR3 DNA sequence: TGTGCCAGCAGTCTTGGAGTCACCGGGGAGCTGTTTTTT.

The chain is built from TRBV6-5 and TRBJ2-7; TRBD1 is a possible D gene (7 bases). CDR1 and CDR2 from the germline V gene are MNHEY and SVGAGI. V lost 1 base, J lost 6 bases, and 13 bases lay in between. CDR3 size: 14 residues. This CDR3 reads CASSYWRGLGEQYF. The CDR3 region has the DNA TGTGCCAGCAGTTACTGGAGGGGGCTGGGCGAGCAGTACTTC.

The chain uses TRBV6-1 and TRBJ1-5; D is ambiguous. Per the germline V gene, CDR1 is MNHNS and CDR2 is SASEGT. Trimming took off 0 bases at V and 0 bases at J, with 6 bases between the two ends. CDR3 size: 15 residues. CDR3 nucleotide sequence: TGTGCCAGCAGTGAAGCTAGCGGTAGCAATCAGCCCCAGCATTTT. Translated, it gives CASSEASGSNQPQHF.

The V and J genes are TRBV4-1 and TRBJ2-5, with 14 bases fitting TRBD2. The DNA matches TRBJ2-7 better at its end, which makes the J call doubtful. The germline V gene has CDR1 MGHRA and CDR2 YSYEKL. CDR3 length: 18 amino acids. CDR3 region: CASSQGSGLAGAPYEQYF. The DNA for the CDR3 is TGCGCCAGCAGCCAAGGATCGGGACTAGCGGGGGCACCTTACGAGCAGTACTTC.

The CDR3 reads CASSVDRGGTGELFF. The CDR3 DNA sequence: TGTGCCAGCAGTGTGGACAGGGGAGGCACCGGGGAGCTGTTTTTT. The V call is TRBV6-5, the J call TRBJ2-2, with 9 bases matching TRBD1. V dropped 5 bases and J dropped 4; count of bases not matched to a gene: 5. Germline-derived CDR1 and CDR2 are MNHEY and SVGAGI. The CDR3 runs to 15 residues.

This chain uses TRBV9 with TRBJ1-5; D may be TRBD1 (5 bases). Germline V lookup: CDR1 SGDLS, CDR2 YYNGEE. V shed 3 bases and J shed 7 bases, with 17 bases lying between them. The length of the CDR3 is 15 residues. CDR3 coding DNA: TGTGCCAGCAGCGGGGGGGGAGCAGGAGGACAGCCCCAGCATTTT. Protein: CASSGGGAGGQPQHF.

The chain recombines TRBV14 with TRBJ2-1; tentative D call: TRBD2 (6 bases). This CDR3 region has 15 residues. Trimming shortened V by 0 bases and J by 6 bases, and 12 bases separated the two germline ends. In germline, CDR1 is SGHDN, CDR2 FVKESK. The CDR3 region has the DNA TGTGCCAGCAGCCAAGATCGGGGGAAATCCAATGAGCAGTTCTTC. This sequence encodes CASSQDRGKSNEQFF.

The CDR3 is CASSVGSSYEQYF. CDR3 sequence (DNA): TGTGCCAGCAGCGTCGGGAGCTCCTACGAGCAGTACTTC. The chain couples TRBV4-2 to TRBJ2-5; D might be TRBD2 (6 bases). Matching the DNA end better, TRBJ2-7 makes the J call doubtful. CDR1 and CDR2 from the germline V gene are LGHNA and YNFKEQ. The CDR3 loop spans 13 amino acids.

This chain uses TRBV7-9 with TRBJ2-1; 7 nucleotides agree with TRBD2. CDR1 is SEHNR, CDR2 FQNEAQ, per germline (reference sequence). With V trimmed by 5 bases and J by 3 bases, 10 bases remained unmatched. The CDR3 runs 16 residues. The CDR3 spells CASSHPSAGNYNEQFF. The CDR3 region has the DNA TGTGCCAGCAGCCACCCCTCAGCGGGAAACTACAATGAGCAGTTCTTC.

This sequence joins TRBV4-1 and TRBJ2-7, with 9 bases aligning to TRBD1. The ends lost 4 bases at V and 5 bases at J; junction bases unmatched: 6. CDR1 and CDR2 from the germline V gene are MGHRA and YSYEKL. The CDR3 runs 14 residues. The CDR3 region is CASSRPGTGNEQYF. As DNA, the CDR3 is TGCGCCAGCAGCCGACCCGGGACAGGGAACGAGCAGTACTTC.

This clone has only one observation. V and J are TRBV6-4 and TRBJ1-5; D is uncertain. With 0 bases removed from V and 6 bases from J, the gap between germline ends came to 9 bases. The CDR3 consists of 14 residues. The germline V gene has CDR1 MRHNA and CDR2 SNTAGT. In nucleotides, the CDR3 is TGTGCCAGCAGTGACTCGATGGGAGGTCAGCCCCAGCATTTT. This gives the protein CASSDSMGGQPQHF.

V gene TRBV5-4 combines with J gene TRBJ2-4, with a tentative D call TRBD1 (6 bases). The CDR3 runs 13 residues. CDR1 is SGHNT and CDR2 is YYREEE in the germline V gene (reference sequence). The V end lost 2 bases, the J end lost 5 bases, and 8 bases lay between the germline ends. In DNA form, the CDR3 reads TGTGCCAGCAGCTTCCGGACAGAAAACATTCAGTACTTC. It encodes CASSFRTENIQYF.

The chain recombines TRBV6-5 with TRBJ1-1; TRBD1 agrees at 8 bases. The germline V gene encodes CDR1 MNHEY and CDR2 SVGAGI. The CDR3 spans 15 residues. The V segment lost 3 bases and the J segment 4 bases; nucleotides outside the gene matches: 7. CDR3 in DNA: TGTGCCAGCAGTTATACGGAGACAGGGGTCACTGAAGCTTTCTTT. Its translation: CASSYTETGVTEAFF.

V usage is TRBV6-5 and J usage is TRBJ1-2; D is perhaps TRBD1 (6 bases). V was pared by 2 bases and J by 14 bases, with 12 bases between. The CDR3 sequence is 11 residues long. CDR1 and CDR2 (germline): MNHEY, SVGAGI. CDR3: CASSYGTGWTF. In DNA, the CDR3 is TGTGCCAGCAGTTACGGTACAGGGTGGACCTTC.

This clone has only a few counts. This chain connects TRBV29-1 to TRBJ1-1; 9 bases align to TRBD1. CDR1 SQVTM and CDR2 ANQGSEA come from the germline V gene. J lost 1 base, V lost 8 bases, and 5 bases had no gene match. The CDR3 is 13 residues long. The CDR3 region has the DNA TGCAGCTTTCTGGGACAGGGGAACACTGAAGCTTTCTTT. Translating it yields CSFLGQGNTEAFF.

This clone has more than one count but fewer than ten. The chain carries TRBV6-4 and TRBJ1-6; 7 nucleotides match TRBD1. Per the germline V gene, CDR1 is MRHNA and CDR2 is SNTAGT. The CDR3 length is 14 residues. Unmatched junction bases numbered 9, after V lost 8 bases and J lost 8 bases. Written as DNA, the CDR3 is TGTGCCAGCTCCCTGACAGGGCAGGATTCACCCCTCCACTTT. Its protein product is CASSLTGQDSPLHF.

This rearrangement joins TRBV6-5 to TRBJ1-6; tentatively, D is TRBD1 (5 bases). The CDR3 contains 14 residues. V was shortened by 2 bases and J by 8 bases, with 10 bases between the two germline ends. CDR1 MNHEY and CDR2 SVGAGI come from the germline V gene. The CDR3 here is CASSYGGIDSPLHF. DNA for the CDR3: TGTGCCAGCAGTTACGGGGGGATAGATTCACCCCTCCACTTT.

This clone was observed a few times. V is TRBV29-1 and J is TRBJ1-1, with D possibly TRBD1 on 5 matching bases. This CDR3 is built from 10 residues. The V end lost 7 bases, the J end lost 6 bases, and 9 bases lay between the germline ends. The V gene's germline CDR1 is SQVTM and CDR2 ANQGSEA. CDR3 nucleotide sequence: TGCAGCGCTGCACAGGCTGAAGCTTTCTTT. Its translation: CSAAQAEAFF. The complete variable domain, with remaining parts taken from reference TRBV29-1 and TRBJ1-1, reads SAVISQKPSRDICQRGTSLTIQCQVDSQVTMMFWYRQQPGQSLTLIATANQGSEATYESGFVIDKFPISRPNLTFSTLTVSNMSPEDSSIYLCSAAQAEAFFGQGTRLTVV.

V usage is TRBV27 and J usage is TRBJ2-1; D is unresolved. V was cut by 2 bases and J by 8 bases, with 10 bases left in between. Germline loops: CDR1 MNHEY, CDR2 SMNVEV (reference sequence). This CDR3 contains 13 residues. The CDR3 sequence: CASSLQVYDEQFF. DNA for the CDR3: TGTGCCAGCAGTTTACAGGTATACGATGAGCAGTTCTTC.

The V call is TRBV6-6, the J call TRBJ2-5; tentatively, D is TRBD1 (5 bases). The CDR3 length is 13 residues. Germline V gene sequence: CDR1 MNHNY, CDR2 SVGAGI (reference sequence). Trimming took 6 bases from V and 5 from J, leaving 13 bases between them. The CDR3 DNA sequence: TGTGCCAGCAGAGGGGATCCAAGGGAGACCCAGTACTTC. Its translation: CASRGDPRETQYF.

The chain employs TRBV9 and TRBJ2-1; TRBD1 might be the D (6 bases). Germline-derived CDR1 and CDR2 are SGDLS and YYNGEE. V was shortened by 0 bases and J by 1 base, with 8 bases between the two germline ends. This CDR3 comprises 15 residues. CDR3 in amino acids: CASSVEGESYNEQFF. DNA of the CDR3: TGTGCCAGCAGCGTAGAGGGGGAATCCTACAATGAGCAGTTCTTC.

The chain recombines TRBV6-5 with TRBJ1-1; maybe TRBD1 (6 bases). Germline-derived CDR1 and CDR2 are MNHEY and SVGAGI. The CDR3 consists of 15 residues. With 4 bases removed from V and 0 bases from J, the gap between germline ends came to 12 bases. The CDR3 coding sequence is TGTGCCAGCAGTTCTAACAGGGATCTGAACACTGAAGCTTTCTTT. Translation gives CASSSNRDLNTEAFF.